A selection of T cell receptor beta chains follows, all from one sample in a study of blood T cell repertoires in COVID-19. The table came from immunoSEQ multiplex PCR; TCRdb's copy has only in-frame clones and leaves some out. The sample holds approximately 290,000 clones, roughly 89% seen once. The specimen sequenced was peripheral blood. These receptors all come from a woman aged 30 to 39 with COVID-19, enrolled during active disease. CDR3s include the opening cysteine and the closing phenylalanine or tryptophan. D genes are given only for firm matches. Clone size appears in some rows only: once, few, many, or a class for an expanded clone.

cdr3_aa cdr3_nt j_call clone_size d_call v_call
CASSLALVTSRETQYF TGCGCCAGCAGCTTGGCCCTAGTGACTAGTCGAGAGACCCAGTACTTC TRBJ2-5 NA NA TRBV5-1
CASSFLTGVLLGYTF TGTGCCAGCAGCTTTCTGACAGGGGTGCTGTTGGGCTACACCTTC TRBJ1-2 NA TRBD1 TRBV7-9
CASSKTGGAFHHEQYF TGTGCCAGCAGCAAGACAGGGGGCGCATTCCACCACGAGCAGTACTTC TRBJ2-7 NA TRBD1 TRBV28
CASSVNRALNTEAFF TGTGCCAGCAGTGTCAACAGGGCATTGAACACTGAAGCTTTCTTT TRBJ1-1 NA NA TRBV27
CASSLGRGPYEQYF TGTGCCAGCAGCCTAGGGCGGGGACCCTACGAGCAGTACTTC TRBJ2-7 NA NA TRBV14
CASSPRTGLTYEQYF TGTGCCAGCAGTCCCCGGACAGGTTTGACCTACGAGCAGTACTTC TRBJ2-7 NA TRBD1 TRBV6-5
CASSRGGTEAFF TGTGCCAGCAGCCGGGGGGGCACTGAAGCTTTCTTT TRBJ1-1 once NA TRBV7-9
CASSFVGDFYNEQFF TGTGCCAGCAGCTTTGTAGGGGATTTCTACAATGAGCAGTTCTTC TRBJ2-1 NA NA TRBV7-9
CASSPRAPGTGRETQYF TGTGCCAGTAGTCCGCGCGCCCCTGGGACAGGGCGAGAGACCCAGTACTTC TRBJ2-5 NA TRBD1 TRBV19
CASSGTSGRQETQYF TGTGCCAGCAGTGGGACTAGCGGGAGACAAGAGACCCAGTACTTC TRBJ2-5 NA TRBD2 TRBV9
CASSYKYEQYF TGTGCCAGCAGCTACAAATACGAGCAGTACTTC TRBJ2-7 NA NA TRBV7-9
CASSIESLPGNTIYF TGTGCCAGTAGTATAGAATCTCTTCCGGGAAACACCATATATTTT TRBJ1-3 NA NA TRBV19
CASSVGQGAFGTEAFF TGTGCCAGCAGCGTAGGACAGGGGGCTTTTGGGACTGAAGCTTTCTTT TRBJ1-1 NA TRBD1 TRBV9
CASSQDGLAGTTSTDTQYF TGCGCCAGCAGCCAAGATGGACTAGCGGGGACAACTAGCACAGATACGCAGTATTTT TRBJ2-3 NA TRBD2 TRBV4-1
CASSQEDSSGNTIYF TGCGCCAGCAGCCAAGAAGACAGCTCTGGAAACACCATATATTTT TRBJ1-3 NA NA TRBV4-1
CASSLGGHLLEAFF TGTGCCAGCAGCTTAGGGGGCCACCTACTTGAAGCTTTCTTT TRBJ1-1 NA NA TRBV11-2
CSADYGYAF TGCAGTGCTGACTATGGCTACGCCTTC TRBJ1-2 NA NA TRBV20-1
CASSPLLRGGEQFF TGTGCCAGCAGTCCCCTACTCCGGGGAGGTGAGCAGTTCTTC TRBJ2-1 NA NA TRBV11-2
CASGRDLGEQYF TGTGCCAGCGGGCGGGACCTGGGGGAGCAGTACTTC TRBJ2-7 NA NA TRBV6-5